The rows below give T cell receptor beta chains drawn from one sample of a study of cytomegalovirus exposure and HLA in healthy donors. The protocol was immunoSEQ multiplex PCR, while the TCRdb copy is restricted to in-frame clones and leaves out a portion. Among around 150,000 clones listed, roughly three quarters were seen once. The sample taken for sequencing was PBMCs. All receptors come from a male donor in good health and CMV-seronegative. The CDR3 runs from the conserved cysteine through the conserved F or W. Each record gives: clone size, J gene, V gene, CDR3 protein. Clone size, where shown, is once, few, many, or a class for clones that have expanded.

>NA|TRBJ2-1|TRBV5-1
CASSLNRVSPGTVDEQFF
>NA|TRBJ2-7|TRBV2
CASRGKTGVSSYEQYF
>NA|TRBJ1-6|TRBV9
CASSPRRTDSPLHF
>NA|TRBJ1-5|TRBV7-5
CVRSVGGGRPEPQHF
>NA|TRBJ2-7|TRBV6-6
CASSPAAGGYEQYF
>NA|TRBJ1-5|TRBV28
CASRPTTGKPQHF
>few|TRBJ1-2|TRBV4-3
CASSQVGAGGPNYGYTF
>NA|TRBJ2-7|TRBV7-9
CASSSRLSATYEQYF
>NA|TRBJ1-2|TRBV28
CASSRLTGAFEGYTF
>NA|TRBJ2-7|TRBV19
CASSIPLAGFYEQYF
>NA|TRBJ1-2|TRBV7-2
CASSLTPDYGYTF
>NA|TRBJ1-2|TRBV29-1
CSVFGTPYGYTF
>NA|TRBJ2-3|TRBV7-8
CASSLRGQGADTQYF
>NA|TRBJ1-5|TRBV5-6
CASSKGQGPSQPQHF
>NA|TRBJ2-2|TRBV9
CASSVVPGPTGELFF
>NA|TRBJ2-6|TRBV7-2
CASSLGQVAGANVLTF
>NA|TRBJ2-3|TRBV27
CASSLLGSRGTDTQYF
>NA|TRBJ1-1|TRBV6-6
CASSTPLEGNTEAFF
>few|TRBJ2-2|TRBV6-1
CASSDTGIWNTGELFF
>NA|TRBJ1-1|TRBV2
CASSEAVEAFF
>NA|TRBJ2-7|TRBV6-5
CASSLRGNYEQYF
>once|TRBJ1-4|TRBV28
CASSARQGARKLFF
>NA|TRBJ1-6|TRBV7-3
CASSPTLQGISVRSPLHF
>few|TRBJ1-1|TRBV2
CASRQGGTEAFF
>NA|TRBJ1-6|TRBV2
CASHSPPVGSPLHF
>medium-sized|TRBJ2-1|TRBV7-3
CASSFLGRRNEQFF
>NA|TRBJ2-7|TRBV6-6
CASSSRDRVYEQYF
>once|TRBJ1-1|TRBV23-1
CASSLQGGDNTEAFF
>NA|TRBJ1-3|TRBV14
CASSQGGNRRNTIYF
>NA|TRBJ1-5|TRBV19
CASSMGQGNQPQHF
>NA|TRBJ2-7|TRBV27
CASSLMTGSYEQYF
>NA|TRBJ2-1|TRBV5-4
CASSKWTSGGQYNEQFF
>NA|TRBJ2-7|TRBV4-1
CASSQVQAGTRQYF
>NA|TRBJ1-6|TRBV5-4
CASSLRGTSWNSPLHF
>NA|TRBJ1-1|TRBV7-9
CSSSLAWGEATEAFF
>few|TRBJ1-2|TRBV9
CASSVGLEDSGYTF
>few|TRBJ1-6|TRBV5-6
CASTPEGGYNSPLHF
>NA|TRBJ1-1|TRBV5-4
CASSDRGPSTEAFF
>few|TRBJ1-1|TRBV15
CATALGRMNTEAFF
>once|TRBJ1-6|TRBV19
CASSFRGDSPLHF
>NA|TRBJ1-5|TRBV7-2
CASSLGPTGSQPQHF
>NA|TRBJ1-5|TRBV15
CATSGGWQRNQPQHF
>NA|TRBJ1-1|TRBV6-6
CASHRKRGGAEAFF
>NA|TRBJ2-3|TRBV4-1
CASSHSGTSTDTQYF
>few|TRBJ2-7|TRBV5-4
CASSLGGKDYEQYF
>few|TRBJ1-2|TRBV29-1
CSVGIRTEYYGYTF
>NA|TRBJ2-3|TRBV2
CASSEFQDTQYF
>NA|TRBJ2-7|TRBV7-9
CASSQDYEQYF
>NA|TRBJ2-3|TRBV5-1
CASSSNRDDTQYF
>few|TRBJ1-1|TRBV28
CASKGSNTEAFF
>NA|TRBJ1-1|TRBV4-3
CASSQGYQALPNTEAFF
>NA|TRBJ1-5|TRBV27
CASSFQGNQPQHF
>NA|TRBJ2-5|TRBV5-1
CASSLGLAGGTKETQYF
>few|TRBJ2-5|TRBV11-2
CASSLVRGETQYF
>NA|TRBJ1-6|TRBV5-1
CASSSDWDRGTSPLHF
>NA|TRBJ1-1|TRBV5-8
CASSHYTEAFF